Sequencing of this TCR beta chain was carried out in a study of technical replicates of blood from four donors. Some clones are missing from TCRdb's copy, which holds only in-frame ones; the method was immunoSEQ multiplex PCR. This table holds 80,000 to 90,000 clones, roughly 94% found once. With V trimmed by 6 bases and J by 5 bases, 9 bases remained unmatched. This CDR3 contains 14 residues. Per germline, CDR1 SQVTM and CDR2 ANQGSEA. The origin of this receptor is a human donor in good health. The specimen was T cells isolated from PBMCs. V and J are TRBV29-1 and TRBJ2-2; 7 bases line up with TRBD2. The CDR3 nucleotides read TGCAGCGTGGGGTATTGGGGAGGGACCGGGGAGCTGTTTTTT. It codes for CSVGYWGGTGELFF.